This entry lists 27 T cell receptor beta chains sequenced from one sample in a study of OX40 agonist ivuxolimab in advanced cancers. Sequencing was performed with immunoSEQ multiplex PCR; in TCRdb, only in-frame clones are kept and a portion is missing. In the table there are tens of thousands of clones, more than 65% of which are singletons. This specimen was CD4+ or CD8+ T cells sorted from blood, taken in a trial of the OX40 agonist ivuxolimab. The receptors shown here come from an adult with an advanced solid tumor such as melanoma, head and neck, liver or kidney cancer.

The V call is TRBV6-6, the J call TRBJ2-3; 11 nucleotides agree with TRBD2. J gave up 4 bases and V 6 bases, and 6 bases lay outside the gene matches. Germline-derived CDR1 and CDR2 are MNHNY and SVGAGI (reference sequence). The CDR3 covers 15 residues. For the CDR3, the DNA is TGTGCCAGCAGGGGTCTAGCGGGGGGCCCAGATACGCAGTATTTT. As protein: CASRGLAGGPDTQYF.

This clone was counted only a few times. The CDR3 loop is CASSLVPGTWGYTF. CDR3 nucleotide sequence: TGTGCCAGCAGCTTAGTCCCGGGAACGTGGGGCTACACCTTC. This chain links TRBV7-3 with TRBJ1-2, with D hard to call. This CDR3 spans 14 amino acids. Germline V lookup: CDR1 SGHTA, CDR2 FQGTGA. The V end was cut by 2 bases, the J end by 8 bases, with 15 bases between.

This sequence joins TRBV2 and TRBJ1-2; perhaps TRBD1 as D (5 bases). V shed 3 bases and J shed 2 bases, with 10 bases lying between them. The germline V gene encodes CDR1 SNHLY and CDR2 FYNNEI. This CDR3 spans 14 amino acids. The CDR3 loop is CASSEWDGNYGYTF. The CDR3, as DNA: TGTGCCAGCAGTGAGTGGGACGGGAACTATGGCTACACCTTC.

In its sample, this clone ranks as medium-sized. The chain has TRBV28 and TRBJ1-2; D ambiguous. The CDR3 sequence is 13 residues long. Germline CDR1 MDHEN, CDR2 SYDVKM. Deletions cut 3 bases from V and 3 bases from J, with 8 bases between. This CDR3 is CASSFGLHYGYTF. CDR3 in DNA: TGTGCCAGCAGTTTCGGCCTCCACTATGGCTACACCTTC.

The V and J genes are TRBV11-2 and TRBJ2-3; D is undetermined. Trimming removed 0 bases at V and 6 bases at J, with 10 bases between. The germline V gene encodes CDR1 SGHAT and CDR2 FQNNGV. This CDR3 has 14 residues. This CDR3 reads CASSLDLMGDTQYF. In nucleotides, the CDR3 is TGTGCCAGCAGCTTAGATCTTATGGGGGATACGCAGTATTTT.

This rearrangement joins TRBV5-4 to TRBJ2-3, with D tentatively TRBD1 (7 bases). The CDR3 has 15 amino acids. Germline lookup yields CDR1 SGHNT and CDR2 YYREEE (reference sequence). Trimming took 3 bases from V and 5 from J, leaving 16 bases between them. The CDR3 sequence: CASSSGRGAEDTQYF. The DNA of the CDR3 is TGTGCCAGCAGCTCCGGCAGGGGGGCGGAAGATACGCAGTATTTT.

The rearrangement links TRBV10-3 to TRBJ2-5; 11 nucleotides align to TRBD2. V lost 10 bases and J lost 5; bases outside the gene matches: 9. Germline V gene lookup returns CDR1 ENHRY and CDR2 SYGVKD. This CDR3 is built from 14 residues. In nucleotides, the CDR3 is TGTGCCACTCGGACTAGCGGGCGGGGTGAGACCCAGTACTTC. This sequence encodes CATRTSGRGETQYF.

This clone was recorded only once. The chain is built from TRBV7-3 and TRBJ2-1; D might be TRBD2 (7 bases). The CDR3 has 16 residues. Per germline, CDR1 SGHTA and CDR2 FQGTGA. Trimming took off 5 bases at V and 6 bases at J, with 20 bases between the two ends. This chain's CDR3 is CASSRGAGARSNEQFF. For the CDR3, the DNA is TGTGCCAGCAGCCGCGGGGCGGGGGCGCGATCCAATGAGCAGTTCTTC.

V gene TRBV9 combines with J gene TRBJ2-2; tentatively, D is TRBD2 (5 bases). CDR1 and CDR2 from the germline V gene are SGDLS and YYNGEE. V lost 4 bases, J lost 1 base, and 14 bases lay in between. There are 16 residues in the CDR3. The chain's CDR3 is CASSPVASRNTGELFF. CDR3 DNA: TGTGCCAGCAGCCCAGTAGCGAGTCGGAACACCGGGGAGCTGTTTTTT.

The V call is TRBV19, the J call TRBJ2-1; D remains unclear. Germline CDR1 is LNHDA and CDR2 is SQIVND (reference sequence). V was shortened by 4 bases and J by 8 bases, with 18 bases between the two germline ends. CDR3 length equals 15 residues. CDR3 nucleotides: TGTGCCAGTAGTAGTCGTGGACGGTCAGGCCATGAGCAGTTCTTC. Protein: CASSSRGRSGHEQFF.

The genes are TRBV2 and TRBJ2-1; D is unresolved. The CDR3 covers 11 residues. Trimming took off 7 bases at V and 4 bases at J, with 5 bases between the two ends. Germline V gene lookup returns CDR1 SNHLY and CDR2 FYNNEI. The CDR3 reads CASIGYNEQFF. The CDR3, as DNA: TGTGCCAGCATCGGATACAATGAGCAGTTCTTC.

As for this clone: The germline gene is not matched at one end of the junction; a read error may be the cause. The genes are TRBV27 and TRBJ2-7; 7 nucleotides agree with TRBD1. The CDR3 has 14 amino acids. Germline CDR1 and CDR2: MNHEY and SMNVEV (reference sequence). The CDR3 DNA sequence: TGTGCCAGCAGTATTGACAGGGCCTCCTCCGAGCAGTACTTC. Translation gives CASSIDRASSEQYF.

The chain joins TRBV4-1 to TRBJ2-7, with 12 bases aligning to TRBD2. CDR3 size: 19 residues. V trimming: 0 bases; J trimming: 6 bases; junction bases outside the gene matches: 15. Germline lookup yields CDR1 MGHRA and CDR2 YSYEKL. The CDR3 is CASSQDRFREASGRAEQYF. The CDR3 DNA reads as TGCGCCAGCAGCCAAGATCGATTTAGGGAGGCTAGCGGGAGGGCCGAGCAGTACTTC.

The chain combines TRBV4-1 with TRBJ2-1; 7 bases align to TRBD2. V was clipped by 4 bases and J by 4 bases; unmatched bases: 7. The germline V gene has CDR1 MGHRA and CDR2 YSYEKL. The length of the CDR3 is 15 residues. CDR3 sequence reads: CASSLGLDLYNEQFF. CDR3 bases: TGCGCCAGCAGCCTCGGACTAGATCTTTACAATGAGCAGTTCTTC.

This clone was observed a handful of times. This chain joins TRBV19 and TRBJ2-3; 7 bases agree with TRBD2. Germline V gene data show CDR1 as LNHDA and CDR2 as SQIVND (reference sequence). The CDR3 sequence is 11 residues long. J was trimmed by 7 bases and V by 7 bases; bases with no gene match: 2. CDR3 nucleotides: TGTGCCAGTAAGGGAGGGAATACGCAGTATTTT. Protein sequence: CASKGGNTQYF.

This CDR3 is CASTSLRGETQYF. The CDR3 DNA follows: TGTGCCAGCACCTCACTCCGGGGGGAGACCCAGTACTTC. V gene TRBV27 combines with J gene TRBJ2-5; a weak D match, TRBD2 (6 bases). V was pared by 7 bases and J by 5 bases, with 14 bases between. Germline V gene data show CDR1 as MNHEY and CDR2 as SMNVEV (reference sequence). This CDR3 has 13 residues.

In DNA form, the CDR3 reads TGTGCCAGCTTGCTGACTAGCGGGAGAAGCTACGAGCAGTACTTC. Its translation is CASLLTSGRSYEQYF. The genes are TRBV5-6 and TRBJ2-7, with 12 bases lining up with TRBD2. This CDR3 is built from 15 residues. Losses at the gene ends were 7 bases for V and 3 bases for J; bases not matched to a gene: 8. CDR1 is SGHDT and CDR2 is YYEEEE in the germline V gene.

CDR3 residues: CASSPHGQVGQPQHF. Here the CDR3 DNA reads TGTGCCAGCAGTCCCCACGGGCAGGTAGGTCAGCCCCAGCATTTT. This chain connects TRBV28 to TRBJ1-5; D ambiguous. The germline CDR1 and CDR2 sequences are MDHEN and SYDVKM. The germline V and J ends were trimmed by 5 bases and 6 bases, with 17 bases remaining between them. The CDR3 totals 15 residues.

CDR3 sequence reads: CATRKLPGPNEKLFF. DNA for the CDR3: TGTGCCACCAGAAAACTTCCGGGACCGAATGAAAAACTGTTTTTT. The chain carries TRBV15 and TRBJ1-4; D is perhaps TRBD1 (5 bases). This CDR3 comprises 15 residues. The V gene lost 6 bases and the J gene lost 5 bases, with 16 bases spanning the gap. Per germline, CDR1 LNHNV and CDR2 YYDKDF (reference sequence).

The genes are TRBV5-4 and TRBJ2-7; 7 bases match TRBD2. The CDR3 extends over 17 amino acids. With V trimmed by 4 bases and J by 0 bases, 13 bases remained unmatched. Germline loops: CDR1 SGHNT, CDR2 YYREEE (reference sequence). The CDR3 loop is CASSQGGSGVSSYEQYF. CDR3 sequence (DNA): TGTGCCAGCAGCCAGGGAGGGTCCGGGGTCAGCTCCTACGAGCAGTACTTC.

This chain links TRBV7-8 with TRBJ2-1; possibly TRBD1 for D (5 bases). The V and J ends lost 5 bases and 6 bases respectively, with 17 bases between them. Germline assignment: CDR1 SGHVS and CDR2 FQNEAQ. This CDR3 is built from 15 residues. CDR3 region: CASSPEQAGSNEQFF. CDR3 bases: TGTGCCAGCAGCCCCGAACAAGCAGGGTCCAATGAGCAGTTCTTC.

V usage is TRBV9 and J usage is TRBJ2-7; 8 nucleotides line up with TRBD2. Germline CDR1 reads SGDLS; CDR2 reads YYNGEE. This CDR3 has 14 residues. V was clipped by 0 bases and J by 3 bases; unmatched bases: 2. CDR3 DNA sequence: TGTGCCAGCAGCGTAGCCAGCGGGAGCTACGAGCAGTACTTC. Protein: CASSVASGSYEQYF.

The CDR3 DNA follows: TGTGCCAGCAGCTTTAGCTACGAGCAGTACTTC. This translates into CASSFSYEQYF. V usage is TRBV7-9 and J usage is TRBJ2-7; D is undetermined. CDR3 length: 11 amino acids. Trimming shortened V by 3 bases and J by 3 bases, and 3 bases separated the two germline ends. The V gene's germline CDR1 is SEHNR and CDR2 FQNEAQ (reference sequence).

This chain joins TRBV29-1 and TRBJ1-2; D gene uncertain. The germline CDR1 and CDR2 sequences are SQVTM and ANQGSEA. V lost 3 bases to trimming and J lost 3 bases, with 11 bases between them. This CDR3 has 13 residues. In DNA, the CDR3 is TGCAGCGTTGACAAATTCGGGGACTATGGCTACACCTTC. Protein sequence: CSVDKFGDYGYTF.

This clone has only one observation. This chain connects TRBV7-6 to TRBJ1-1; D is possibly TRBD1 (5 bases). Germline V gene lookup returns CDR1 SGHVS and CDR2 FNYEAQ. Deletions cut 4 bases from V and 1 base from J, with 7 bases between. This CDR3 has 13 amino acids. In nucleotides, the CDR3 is TGTGCCAGCAGCTCTGGGGGGAACACTGAAGCTTTCTTT. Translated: CASSSGGNTEAFF.

In DNA form, the CDR3 reads TGCAGCGTTGAAGGGGCTTCTGAATACACCGGGGAGCTGTTTTTT. The encoded protein is CSVEGASEYTGELFF. The V and J genes are TRBV29-1 and TRBJ2-2, with D unclear. This CDR3 contains 15 residues. The V gene lost 1 base and the J gene lost 3 bases, with 12 bases spanning the gap. Looked up from germline, CDR1 is SQVTM and CDR2 is ANQGSEA.

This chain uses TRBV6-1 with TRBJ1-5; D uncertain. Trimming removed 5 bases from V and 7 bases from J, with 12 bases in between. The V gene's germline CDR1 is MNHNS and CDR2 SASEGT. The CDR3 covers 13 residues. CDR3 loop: CASSSAPRQPQHF. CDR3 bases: TGTGCCAGCAGTTCGGCACCCCGACAGCCCCAGCATTTT.